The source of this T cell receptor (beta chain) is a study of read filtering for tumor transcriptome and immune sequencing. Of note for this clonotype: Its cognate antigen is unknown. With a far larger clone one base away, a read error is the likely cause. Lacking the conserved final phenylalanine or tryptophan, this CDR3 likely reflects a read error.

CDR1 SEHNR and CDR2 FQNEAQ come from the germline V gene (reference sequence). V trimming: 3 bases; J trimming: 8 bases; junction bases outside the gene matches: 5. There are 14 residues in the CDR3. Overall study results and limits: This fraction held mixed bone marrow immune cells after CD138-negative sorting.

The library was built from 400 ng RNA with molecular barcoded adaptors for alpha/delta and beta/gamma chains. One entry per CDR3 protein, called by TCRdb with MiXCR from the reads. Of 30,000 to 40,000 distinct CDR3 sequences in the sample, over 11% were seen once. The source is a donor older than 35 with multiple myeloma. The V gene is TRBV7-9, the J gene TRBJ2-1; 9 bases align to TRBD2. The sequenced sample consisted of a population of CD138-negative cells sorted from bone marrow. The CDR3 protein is CASSFSGGGDEQFY. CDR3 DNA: TGTGCCAGCAGCTTCTCGGGCGGGGGGGATGAGCAGTTCTAC.